Ten or more counts support the clone carrying this T cell receptor (beta chain). V shed 3 bases, J shed 4 bases, and the junction held 8 bases outside the gene matches. Germline V gene lookup returns CDR1 SQVTM and CDR2 ANQGSEA. This CDR3 has 15 amino acids. Authors of the study amplified TCR beta CDR3 regions from RNA transcripts. First-round RT-PCR targeting the TCR CDR3 was performed with the HTBI primer set. TCRdb passed the multiplex PCR reads through MiXCR, listing each CDR3 protein once. This table has 640,000 or so distinct CDR3 sequences, approximately 15% appearing once. This entry comes from a study of T cells in Graves' hyperthyroidism and ophthalmopathy.

Sequencing was carried out using blood. V and J are TRBV29-1 and TRBJ2-5; 10 bases align to TRBD2. The clonotype originates from a woman in her thirties or forties with Graves' ophthalmopathy. CDR3 sequence: CSVDGLAGDRETQYF. The CDR3 region has the DNA TGCAGCGTTGATGGCCTAGCGGGAGACCGAGAGACCCAGTACTTC.